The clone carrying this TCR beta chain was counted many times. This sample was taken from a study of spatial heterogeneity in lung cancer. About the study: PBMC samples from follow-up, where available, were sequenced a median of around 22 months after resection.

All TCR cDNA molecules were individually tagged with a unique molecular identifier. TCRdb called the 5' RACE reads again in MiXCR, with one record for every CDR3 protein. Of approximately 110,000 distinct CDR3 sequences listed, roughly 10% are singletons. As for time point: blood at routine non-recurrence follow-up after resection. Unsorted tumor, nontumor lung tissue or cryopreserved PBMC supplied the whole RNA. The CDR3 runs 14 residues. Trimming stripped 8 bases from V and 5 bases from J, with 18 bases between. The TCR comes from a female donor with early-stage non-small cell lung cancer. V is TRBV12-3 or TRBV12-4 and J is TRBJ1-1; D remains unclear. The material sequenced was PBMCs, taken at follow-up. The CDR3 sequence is CASAYVSGRTEAFF. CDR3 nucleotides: TGTGCCAGCGCGTATGTGAGTGGTCGGACTGAAGCTTTCTTT.